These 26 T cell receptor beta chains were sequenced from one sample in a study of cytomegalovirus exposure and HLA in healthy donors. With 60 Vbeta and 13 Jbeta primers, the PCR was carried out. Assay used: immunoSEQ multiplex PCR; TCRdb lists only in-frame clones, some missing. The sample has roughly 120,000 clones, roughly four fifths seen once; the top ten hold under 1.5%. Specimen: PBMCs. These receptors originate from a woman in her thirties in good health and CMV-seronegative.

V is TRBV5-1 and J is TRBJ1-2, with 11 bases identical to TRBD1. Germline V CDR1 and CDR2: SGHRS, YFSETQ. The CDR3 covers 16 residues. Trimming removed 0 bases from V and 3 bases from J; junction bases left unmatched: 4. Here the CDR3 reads CASSLGPGQGDYGYTF. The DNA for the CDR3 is TGCGCCAGCAGCTTGGGCCCGGGACAGGGGGACTATGGCTACACCTTC.

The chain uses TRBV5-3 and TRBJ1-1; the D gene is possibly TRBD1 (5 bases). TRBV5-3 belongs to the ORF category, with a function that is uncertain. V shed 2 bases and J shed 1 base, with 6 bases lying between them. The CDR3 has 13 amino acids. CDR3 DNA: TGTGCCAGAAGCTTAACAGGGAACACTGAAGCTTTCTTT. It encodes CARSLTGNTEAFF.

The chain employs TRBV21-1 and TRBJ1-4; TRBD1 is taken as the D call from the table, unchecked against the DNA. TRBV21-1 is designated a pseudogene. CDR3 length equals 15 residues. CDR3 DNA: TGTGCCAGCAGGACCAAAGGGGCCGCTAATGAAAAACTGTTTTTT. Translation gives CASRTKGAANEKLFF.

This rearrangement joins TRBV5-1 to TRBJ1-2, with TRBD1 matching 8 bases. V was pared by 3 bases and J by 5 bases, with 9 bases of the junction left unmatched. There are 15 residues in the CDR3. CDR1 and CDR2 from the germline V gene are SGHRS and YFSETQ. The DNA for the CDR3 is TGCGCCAGCAGCTCCACCGGGACAGGTGGTTATGGCTACACCTTC. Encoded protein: CASSSTGTGGYGYTF. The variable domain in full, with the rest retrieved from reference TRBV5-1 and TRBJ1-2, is KAGVTQTPRYLIKTRGQQVTLSCSPISGHRSVSWYQQTPGQGLQFLFEYFSETQRNKGNFPGRFSGRQFSNSRSEMNVSTLELGDSALYLCASSSTGTGGYGYTFGSGTRLTVV.

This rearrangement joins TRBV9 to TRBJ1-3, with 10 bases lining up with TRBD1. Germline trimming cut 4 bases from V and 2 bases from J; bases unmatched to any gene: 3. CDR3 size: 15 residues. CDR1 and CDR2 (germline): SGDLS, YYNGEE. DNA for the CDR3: TGTGCCAGCAGCACCGGGACAGGGGCTGGAAACACCATATATTTT. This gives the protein CASSTGTGAGNTIYF. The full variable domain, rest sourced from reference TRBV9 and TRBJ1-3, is DSGVTQTPKHLITATGQRVTLRCSPRSGDLSVYWYQQSLDQGLQFLIQYYNGEERAKGNILERFSAQQFPDLHSELNLSSLELGDSALYFCASSTGTGAGNTIYFGEGSWLTVV.

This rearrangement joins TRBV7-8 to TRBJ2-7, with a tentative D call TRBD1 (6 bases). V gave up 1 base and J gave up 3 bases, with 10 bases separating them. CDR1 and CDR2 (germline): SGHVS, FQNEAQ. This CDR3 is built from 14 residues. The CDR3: CASSLDGQYYEQYF. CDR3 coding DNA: TGTGCCAGCAGCTTAGACGGACAGTACTACGAGCAGTACTTC.

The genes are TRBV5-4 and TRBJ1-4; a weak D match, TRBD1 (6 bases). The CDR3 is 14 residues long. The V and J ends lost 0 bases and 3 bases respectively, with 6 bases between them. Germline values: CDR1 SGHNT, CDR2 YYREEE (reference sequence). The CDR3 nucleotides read TGTGCCAGCAGCTTGGGGACAGCTAATGAAAAACTGTTTTTT. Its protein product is CASSLGTANEKLFF.

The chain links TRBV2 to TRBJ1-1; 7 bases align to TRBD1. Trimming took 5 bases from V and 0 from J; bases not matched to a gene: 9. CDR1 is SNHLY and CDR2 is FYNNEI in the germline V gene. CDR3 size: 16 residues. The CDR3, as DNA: TGTGCCAGCAGTCCTGACAGGGTCCCCATGAACACTGAAGCTTTCTTT. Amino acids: CASSPDRVPMNTEAFF.

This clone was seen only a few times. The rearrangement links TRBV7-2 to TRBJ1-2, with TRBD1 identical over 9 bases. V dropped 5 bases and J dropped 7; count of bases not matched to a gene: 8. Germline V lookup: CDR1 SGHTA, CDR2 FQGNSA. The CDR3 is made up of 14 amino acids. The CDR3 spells CASSQAGTGPGYTF. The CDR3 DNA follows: TGTGCCAGCAGCCAAGCCGGGACAGGGCCTGGCTACACCTTC.

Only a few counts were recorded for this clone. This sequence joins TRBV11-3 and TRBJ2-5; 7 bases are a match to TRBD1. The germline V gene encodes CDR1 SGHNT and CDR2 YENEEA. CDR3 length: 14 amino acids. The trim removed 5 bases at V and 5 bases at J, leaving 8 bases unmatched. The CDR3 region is CASSQSTGMETQYF. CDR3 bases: TGTGCCAGCAGCCAATCGACAGGGATGGAGACCCAGTACTTC.

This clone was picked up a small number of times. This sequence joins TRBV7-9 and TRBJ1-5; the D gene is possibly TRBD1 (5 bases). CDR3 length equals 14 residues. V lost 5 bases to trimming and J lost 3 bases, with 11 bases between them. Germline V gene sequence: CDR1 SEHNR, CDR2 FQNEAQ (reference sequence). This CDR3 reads CASSQAGINQPQHF. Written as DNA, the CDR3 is TGTGCCAGCAGCCAGGCAGGGATCAATCAGCCCCAGCATTTT.

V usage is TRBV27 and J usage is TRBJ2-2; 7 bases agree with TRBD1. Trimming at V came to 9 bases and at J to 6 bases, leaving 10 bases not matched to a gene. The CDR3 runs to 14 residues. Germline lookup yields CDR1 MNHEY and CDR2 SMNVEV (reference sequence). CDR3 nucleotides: TGTGCCAGTCTAGCTCCCCAGGGGGCCGGGGAGCTGTTTTTT. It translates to CASLAPQGAGELFF.

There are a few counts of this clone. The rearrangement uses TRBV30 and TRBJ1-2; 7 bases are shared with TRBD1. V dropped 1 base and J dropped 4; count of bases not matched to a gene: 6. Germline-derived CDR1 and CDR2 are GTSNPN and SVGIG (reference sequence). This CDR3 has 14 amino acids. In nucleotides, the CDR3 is TGTGCCTGGAGTGAGGGGGCGCAGGGCTATGGCTACACCTTC. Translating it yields CAWSEGAQGYGYTF.

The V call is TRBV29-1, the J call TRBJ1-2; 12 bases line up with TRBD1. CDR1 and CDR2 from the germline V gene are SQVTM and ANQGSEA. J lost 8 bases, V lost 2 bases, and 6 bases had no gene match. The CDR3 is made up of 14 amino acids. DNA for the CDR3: TGCAGCGTTGAAAACCGGGACAGGGGGCTAGGCTACACCTTC. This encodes CSVENRDRGLGYTF. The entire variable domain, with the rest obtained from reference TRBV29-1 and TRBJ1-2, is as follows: SAVISQKPSRDICQRGTSLTIQCQVDSQVTMMFWYRQQPGQSLTLIATANQGSEATYESGFVIDKFPISRPNLTFSTLTVSNMSPEDSSIYLCSVENRDRGLGYTFGSGTRLTVV.

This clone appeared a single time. This CDR3 reads CASTPPAAAEAFF. The DNA for the CDR3 is TGTGCCAGCACCCCCCCGGCGGCAGCTGAAGCTTTCTTT. This chain uses TRBV7-9 with TRBJ1-1; D call uncertain. Trimming left V 7 bases short and J 6 bases short, with 15 bases between. Germline loops: CDR1 SEHNR, CDR2 FQNEAQ (reference sequence). This CDR3 spans 13 amino acids.

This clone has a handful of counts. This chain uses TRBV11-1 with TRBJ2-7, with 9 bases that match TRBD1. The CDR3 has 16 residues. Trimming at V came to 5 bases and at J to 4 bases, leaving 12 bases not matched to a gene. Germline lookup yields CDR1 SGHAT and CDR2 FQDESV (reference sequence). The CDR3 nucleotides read TGTGCCAGCAGCGACCTCGGGACAGGGACGGGGTACGAGCAGTACTTC. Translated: CASSDLGTGTGYEQYF.

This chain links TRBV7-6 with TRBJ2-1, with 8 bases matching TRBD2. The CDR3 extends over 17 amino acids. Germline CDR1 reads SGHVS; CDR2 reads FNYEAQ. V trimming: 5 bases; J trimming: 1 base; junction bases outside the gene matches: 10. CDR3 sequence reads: CASSQTPGGGSYNEQFF. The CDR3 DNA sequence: TGTGCCAGCAGCCAAACCCCAGGCGGGGGGTCCTACAATGAGCAGTTCTTC.

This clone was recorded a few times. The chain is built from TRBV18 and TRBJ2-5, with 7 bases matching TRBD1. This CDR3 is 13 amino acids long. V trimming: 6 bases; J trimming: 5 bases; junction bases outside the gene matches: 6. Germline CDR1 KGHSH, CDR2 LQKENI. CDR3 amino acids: CASSTGVGETQYF. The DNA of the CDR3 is TGTGCCAGCTCCACAGGGGTCGGGGAGACCCAGTACTTC.

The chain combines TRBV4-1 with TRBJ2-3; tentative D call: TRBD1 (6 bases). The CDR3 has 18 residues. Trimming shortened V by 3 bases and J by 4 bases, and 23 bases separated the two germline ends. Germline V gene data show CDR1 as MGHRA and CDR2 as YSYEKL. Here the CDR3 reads CASSHTRSRAGEADTQYF. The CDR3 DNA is TGCGCCAGCAGCCACACCCGTAGTCGAGCAGGGGAAGCAGATACGCAGTATTTT.

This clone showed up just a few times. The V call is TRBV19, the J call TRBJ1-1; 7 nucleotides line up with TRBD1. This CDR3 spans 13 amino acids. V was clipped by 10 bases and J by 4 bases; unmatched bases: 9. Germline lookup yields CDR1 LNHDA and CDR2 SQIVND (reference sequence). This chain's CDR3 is CATSRGVGTEAFF. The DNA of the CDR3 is TGTGCCACTAGCAGGGGGGTAGGCACTGAAGCTTTCTTT. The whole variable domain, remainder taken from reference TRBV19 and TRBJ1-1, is DGGITQSPKYLFRKEGQNVTLSCEQNLNHDAMYWYRQDPGQGLRLIYYSQIVNDFQKGDIAEGYSVSREKKESFPLTVTSAQKNPTAFYLCATSRGVGTEAFFGQGTRLTVV.

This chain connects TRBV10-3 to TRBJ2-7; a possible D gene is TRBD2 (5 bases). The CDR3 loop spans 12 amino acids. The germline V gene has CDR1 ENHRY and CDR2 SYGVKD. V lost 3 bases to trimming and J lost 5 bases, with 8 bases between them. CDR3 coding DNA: TGTGCCATCAGTGACAGCGGCCACGAGCAGTACTTC. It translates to CAISDSGHEQYF.

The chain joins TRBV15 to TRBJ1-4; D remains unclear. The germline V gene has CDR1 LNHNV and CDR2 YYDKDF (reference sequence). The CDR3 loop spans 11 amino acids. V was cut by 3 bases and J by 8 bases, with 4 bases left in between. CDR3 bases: TGTGCCACCAGCAGTACAGAAAAACTGTTTTTT. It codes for CATSSTEKLFF.

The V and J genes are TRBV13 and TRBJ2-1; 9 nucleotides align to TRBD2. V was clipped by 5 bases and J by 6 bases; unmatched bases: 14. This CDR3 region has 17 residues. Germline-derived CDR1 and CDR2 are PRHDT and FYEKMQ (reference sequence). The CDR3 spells CASSTPPLAGGPNEQFF. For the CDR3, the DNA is TGTGCCAGCAGCACCCCTCCTCTCGCGGGAGGGCCCAATGAGCAGTTCTTC.

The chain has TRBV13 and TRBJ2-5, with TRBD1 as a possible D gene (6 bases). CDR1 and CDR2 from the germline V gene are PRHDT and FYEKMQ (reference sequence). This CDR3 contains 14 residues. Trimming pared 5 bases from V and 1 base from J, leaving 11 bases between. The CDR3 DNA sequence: TGTGCCAGCAGCCACCGGGACACCCAAGAGACCCAGTACTTC. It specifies CASSHRDTQETQYF.

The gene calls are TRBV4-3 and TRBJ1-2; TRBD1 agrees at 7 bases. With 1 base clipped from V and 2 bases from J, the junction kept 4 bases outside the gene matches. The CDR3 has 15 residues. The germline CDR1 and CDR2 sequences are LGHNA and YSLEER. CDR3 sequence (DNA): TGCGCCAGCAGCCAAGGACAGGGCCAGAACTATGGCTACACCTTC. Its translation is CASSQGQGQNYGYTF.

The CDR3 DNA sequence: TGTGCCAGCAGTTTCAGTGGGGGGGGCTACGAGCAGTACTTC. This encodes CASSFSGGGYEQYF. The V gene is TRBV27, the J gene TRBJ2-7, with TRBD2 identical over 7 bases. In germline, CDR1 is MNHEY, CDR2 SMNVEV (reference sequence). The CDR3 runs 14 residues. V dropped 3 bases and J dropped 3; count of bases not matched to a gene: 5.